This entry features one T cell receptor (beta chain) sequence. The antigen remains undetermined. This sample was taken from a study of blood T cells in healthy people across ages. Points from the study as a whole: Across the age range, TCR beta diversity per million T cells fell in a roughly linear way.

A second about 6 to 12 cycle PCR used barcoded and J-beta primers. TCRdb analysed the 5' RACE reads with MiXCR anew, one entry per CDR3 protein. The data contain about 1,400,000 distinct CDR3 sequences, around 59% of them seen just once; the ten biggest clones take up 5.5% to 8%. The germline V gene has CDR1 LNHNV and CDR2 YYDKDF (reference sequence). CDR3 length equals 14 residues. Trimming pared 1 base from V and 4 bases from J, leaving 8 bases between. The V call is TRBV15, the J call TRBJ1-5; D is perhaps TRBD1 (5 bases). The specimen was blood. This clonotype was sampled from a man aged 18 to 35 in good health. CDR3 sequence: CATSRAGRNQPQHF. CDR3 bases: TGTGCCACCAGCAGAGCAGGGAGAAATCAGCCCCAGCATTTT. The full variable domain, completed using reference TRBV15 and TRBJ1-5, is DAMVIQNPRYQVTQFGKPVTLSCSQTLNHNVMYWYQQKSSQAPKLLFHYYDKDFNNEADTPDNFQSRRPNTSFCFLDIRSPGLGDTAMYLCATSRAGRNQPQHFGDGTRLSIL.